The 17 T cell receptor beta chains given below trace back to one sample, sequenced in a study of blood T cell repertoires in COVID-19. Generated by immunoSEQ multiplex PCR, the TCRdb table keeps only in-frame clones and is missing some. The data hold about 480,000 clones, with more than 85% observed a single time. Sequenced sample: peripheral blood. These receptors came from a woman in her twenties or thirties with acute or convalescent COVID-19.

The V and J genes are TRBV4-1 and TRBJ1-2, with TRBD1 matching 8 bases. This CDR3 has 14 residues. V shed 4 bases, J shed 4 bases, and the junction held 5 bases outside the gene matches. Germline V gene sequence: CDR1 MGHRA, CDR2 YSYEKL. CDR3 region: CASSPAGGVYGYTF. Here the CDR3 DNA reads TGCGCCAGCAGCCCGGCAGGGGGCGTCTATGGCTACACCTTC.

The chain couples TRBV2 to TRBJ2-5, with D perhaps TRBD2 (6 bases). Trimming stripped 7 bases from V and 0 bases from J, with 12 bases between. Germline-derived CDR1 and CDR2 are SNHLY and FYNNEI. The CDR3 is 14 amino acids. CDR3 sequence: CASNLGGDQETQYF. Here the CDR3 DNA reads TGTGCCAGCAATCTGGGGGGAGACCAAGAGACCCAGTACTTC. The full variable domain, completed using reference TRBV2 and TRBJ2-5, is EPEVTQTPSHQVTQMGQEVILRCVPISNHLYFYWYRQILGQKVEFLVSFYNNEISEKSEIFDDQFSVERPDGSNFTLKIRSTKLEDSAMYFCASNLGGDQETQYFGPGTRLLVL.

The genes are TRBV12-5 and TRBJ2-1; perhaps TRBD1 as D (6 bases). CDR3 length: 18 amino acids. Germline CDR1 LGHNT, CDR2 FRNRAP. V was shortened by 2 bases and J by 0 bases, with 17 bases between the two germline ends. CDR3 bases: TGTGCTAGTGGTTTGACCCTTAAGCAGGGGAGCTCCTACAATGAGCAGTTCTTC. It is translated as CASGLTLKQGSSYNEQFF.

The J gene is TRBJ2-3, the V gene TRBV6-6; D might be TRBD1 (5 bases). Germline CDR1 reads MNHNY; CDR2 reads SVGAGI (reference sequence). The CDR3 spans 13 residues. Trimming left V 2 bases short and J 6 bases short, with 9 bases between. The CDR3 region has the DNA TGTGCCAGCAGTTACAGGGCAGGGGATACGCAGTATTTT. It yields the protein CASSYRAGDTQYF.

This clone came up many times. V is TRBV29-1 and J is TRBJ1-1, with D uncertain. The CDR3 runs to 12 residues. The V end lost 4 bases, the J end lost 4 bases, and 10 bases lay between the germline ends. Per the germline V gene, CDR1 is SQVTM and CDR2 is ANQGSEA. The CDR3 spells CSVAGVVTEAFF. As DNA, the CDR3 is TGCAGCGTTGCGGGAGTCGTCACTGAAGCTTTCTTT.

The J gene is TRBJ1-1, the V gene TRBV4-1, with D unclear. Germline V gene lookup returns CDR1 MGHRA and CDR2 YSYEKL. Trimming pared 2 bases from V and 10 bases from J, leaving 14 bases between. This CDR3 is 13 amino acids long. CDR3 nucleotides: TGCGCCAGCAGCCAATACGTCCGAGGGAGAGCTTTCTTT. This translates into CASSQYVRGRAFF.

This chain links TRBV19 with TRBJ2-1; 10 bases are shared with TRBD1. The germline CDR1 and CDR2 sequences are LNHDA and SQIVND (reference sequence). This CDR3 contains 15 residues. Trimming removed 6 bases from V and 6 bases from J; junction bases left unmatched: 8. CDR3 sequence: CASSPKGTGVNEQFF. The CDR3 nucleotides read TGTGCCAGTAGCCCCAAAGGGACAGGGGTCAATGAGCAGTTCTTC.

The chain couples TRBV9 to TRBJ2-1, with TRBD1 as a possible D gene (8 bases). Germline-derived CDR1 and CDR2 are SGDLS and YYNGEE. This CDR3 comprises 14 residues. Trimming left V 2 bases short and J 7 bases short, with 13 bases between. CDR3 residues: CASSVGGDRNEQFF. The CDR3 DNA is TGTGCCAGCAGCGTTGGGGGGGACAGGAATGAGCAGTTCTTC.

V usage is TRBV9 and J usage is TRBJ2-1; 8 bases match TRBD2. Per the germline V gene, CDR1 is SGDLS and CDR2 is YYNGEE. The CDR3 consists of 16 residues. Germline trimming cut 5 bases from V and 6 bases from J; bases unmatched to any gene: 13. CDR3 sequence reads: CASRDPRGGHPNEQFF. As DNA, the CDR3 is TGTGCCAGCAGGGATCCCCGGGGGGGCCATCCCAATGAGCAGTTCTTC.

The gene calls are TRBV11-2 and TRBJ2-5; 14 bases map to TRBD2. The CDR3 has 16 residues. CDR1 is SGHAT and CDR2 is FQNNGV in the germline V gene. With V trimmed by 3 bases and J by 4 bases, 4 bases remained unmatched. DNA of the CDR3: TGTGCCAGCAGCTTGACTAGCGGGGGGGCCCGAGAGACCCAGTACTTC. This codes for CASSLTSGGARETQYF.

The chain couples TRBV28 to TRBJ2-3; TRBD1 aligns across 11 bases. The trim removed 3 bases at V and 3 bases at J, leaving 14 bases unmatched. Germline V gene lookup returns CDR1 MDHEN and CDR2 SYDVKM. The CDR3 contains 19 residues. The DNA of the CDR3 is TGTGCCAGCAGTTTCCTCGGGACAGGGGGTGCTATTGGGACAGATACGCAGTATTTT. It codes for CASSFLGTGGAIGTDTQYF. Full variable domain (missing parts from reference TRBV28 and TRBJ2-3): DVKVTQSSRYLVKRTGEKVFLECVQDMDHENMFWYRQDPGLGLRLIYFSYDVKMKEKGDIPEGYSVSREKKERFSLILESASTNQTSMYLCASSFLGTGGAIGTDTQYFGPGTRLTVL.

The V call is TRBV7-8, the J call TRBJ2-3, with D uncertain. Germline loops: CDR1 SGHVS, CDR2 FQNEAQ. V lost 1 base to trimming and J lost 2 bases, with 10 bases between them. CDR3 length: 15 residues. This CDR3 reads CASSLVNSNTDTQYF. DNA for the CDR3: TGTGCCAGCAGCTTAGTGAACTCCAACACAGATACGCAGTATTTT.

J is TRBJ2-7 and V is TRBV18; no clear D. CDR3 size: 12 residues. V lost 5 bases to trimming and J lost 0 bases, with 5 bases between them. Germline CDR1 and CDR2: KGHSH and LQKENI. CDR3 sequence reads: CASSSSSYEQYF. CDR3 DNA: TGTGCCAGCTCATCGAGCTCCTACGAGCAGTACTTC. Combining the CDR3 with reference TRBV18 and TRBJ2-7 gives the whole variable domain NAGVMQNPRHLVRRRGQEARLRCSPMKGHSHVYWYRQLPEEGLKFMVYLQKENIIDESGMPKERFSAEFPKEGPSILRIQQVVRGDSAAYFCASSSSSYEQYFGPGTRLTVT.

The chain links TRBV7-3 to TRBJ2-3; TRBD2 might be the D (6 bases). Per germline, CDR1 SGHTA and CDR2 FQGTGA. V was clipped by 4 bases and J by 4 bases, with 9 bases between them. The CDR3 extends over 13 amino acids. The CDR3 loop reads CASSSQRADTQYF. The CDR3 nucleotides read TGTGCCAGCAGCTCCCAGCGGGCAGATACGCAGTATTTT. Supplemented by reference TRBV7-3 and TRBJ2-3, the full variable domain reads GAGVSQTPSNKVTEKGKYVELRCDPISGHTALYWYRQSLGQGPEFLIYFQGTGAADDSGLPNDRFFAVRPEGSVSTLKIQRTERGDSAVYLCASSSQRADTQYFGPGTRLTVL.

The genes are TRBV3-1 (or the pseudogene TRBV3-2) and TRBJ2-5; no firm D call. CDR1 is LGHDT and CDR2 is YNNKEL in the germline V gene (reference sequence). Trimming removed 7 bases from V and 2 bases from J, with 11 bases in between. CDR3 size: 13 residues. CDR3 loop: CASKSSTQETQYF. The CDR3 nucleotides are TGTGCCAGCAAGTCATCAACTCAAGAGACCCAGTACTTC.

The chain carries TRBV30 and TRBJ2-5; D uncertain. The CDR3 covers 14 residues. With 0 bases removed from V and 5 bases from J, the gap between germline ends came to 13 bases. Looked up from germline, CDR1 is GTSNPN and CDR2 is SVGIG (reference sequence). The CDR3 loop reads CAWSVAGPQETQYF. Here the CDR3 DNA reads TGTGCCTGGAGTGTTGCAGGCCCCCAGGAGACCCAGTACTTC.

The rearrangement uses TRBV19 and TRBJ2-7, with 7 bases lining up with TRBD1. The CDR3 is 14 amino acids. Germline lookup yields CDR1 LNHDA and CDR2 SQIVND (reference sequence). J lost 6 bases, V lost 3 bases, and 8 bases had no gene match. The CDR3 nucleotides are TGTGCCAGTAGTATCACTACAGGGGCCCGCGAGCAGTACTTC. It codes for CASSITTGAREQYF. The full variable domain, completed using reference TRBV19 and TRBJ2-7, is DGGITQSPKYLFRKEGQNVTLSCEQNLNHDAMYWYRQDPGQGLRLIYYSQIVNDFQKGDIAEGYSVSREKKESFPLTVTSAQKNPTAFYLCASSITTGAREQYFGPGTRLTVT.